This TCR beta chain was identified in a study of T cells in Graves' hyperthyroidism and ophthalmopathy. This CDR3 has 16 amino acids. Germline V lookup: CDR1 SGHDN, CDR2 FVKESK. Trimming removed 5 bases at V and 1 base at J, with 18 bases between. The CDR3 regions of TCR beta were amplified from RNA transcripts. The TCR CDR3 first-round RT-PCR relied on the HTBI primer set. TCRdb processed the multiplex PCR reads anew with MiXCR; each CDR3 protein has one entry. The sample has 450,000 to 700,000 distinct CDR3 sequences, 46% seen once; the top ten hold around a fifth. This clonotype was seen repeatedly, ten times or more.

The chain couples TRBV14 to TRBJ2-7; D assignment may be TRBD1 or TRBD2 (6 bases each). This clonotype was obtained from an adult woman with Graves' disease, either hyperthyroidism or ophthalmopathy (not recorded which). The sequenced sample was peripheral blood or thyroid tissue (not recorded which). The CDR3 here is CASSFKEGGRSYEQYF. The CDR3 DNA reads TGTGCCAGCAGCTTCAAAGAGGGGGGTAGGTCCTACGAGCAGTACTTC.